The 29 T cell receptor beta chains below all came from one sample that was sequenced in a study of blood T cells in healthy people across ages. Primers used in a second PCR of roughly 7 to 12 cycles were a sample-barcoded 5' primer and a J-beta primer mix. Via MiXCR, TCRdb re-called the 5' RACE reads, giving one row per CDR3 protein. The sample lists some 1 million distinct CDR3 sequences, roughly 45% seen once, with approximately 19% in the top ten. The sample comprised blood. The origin of the receptors is a woman in her sixties or seventies in good health.

In its sample, this clonotype was seen a few times. The chain couples TRBV6-1 to TRBJ2-3, with 12 positions matching TRBD2. The CDR3 is 18 residues long. V shed 6 bases and J 5 bases; nucleotides not matched to a gene: 15. Per germline, CDR1 MNHNS and CDR2 SASEGT. CDR3 bases: TGTGCCAGCAGAGCCGGGACTAGCGGGTCCCTTCTGCTAGATACGCAGTATTTT. This codes for CASRAGTSGSLLLDTQYF.

V usage is TRBV7-9 and J usage is TRBJ2-1, with 15 bases that match TRBD2. The length of the CDR3 is 18 residues. Germline V CDR1 and CDR2: SEHNR, FQNEAQ (reference sequence). The junction had 2 bases not matched to a gene; V was cut back by 1 base and J by 1 base. The CDR3: CASSLEGLAGGSYNEQFF. For the CDR3, the DNA is TGTGCCAGCAGCTTAGAGGGACTAGCGGGAGGTTCCTACAATGAGCAGTTCTTC.

This clonotype was detected many times. The rearrangement joins TRBV12-3 or TRBV12-4 to TRBJ2-5, with D hard to call. The CDR3 runs to 13 residues. The ends were cut back, 5 bases at V and 2 bases at J, with 9 bases in the middle. The CDR3 loop is CASSLDQQETQYF. The CDR3, as DNA: TGTGCCAGCAGTCTAGACCAACAAGAGACCCAGTACTTC.

The chain is built from TRBV27 and TRBJ2-3, with TRBD1 matching over 7 bases. Losses at the gene ends were 8 bases for V and 4 bases for J; bases not matched to a gene: 12. The CDR3 totals 15 residues. Per the germline V gene, CDR1 is MNHEY and CDR2 is SMNVEV (reference sequence). The CDR3 nucleotides are TGTGCCAGCGATCGACGTAGAGGGGGCGCAGATACGCAGTATTTT. Its translation is CASDRRRGGADTQYF.

This clonotype was counted between two and nine times. The chain links TRBV6-2 or TRBV6-3 to TRBJ2-7; D is uncertain. V was clipped by 7 bases and J by 3 bases, with 10 bases between them. The CDR3 length is 12 residues. The germline CDR1 and CDR2 sequences are MNHEY and SVGEGT. Written as DNA, the CDR3 is TGTGCCAGCAAGGAAGGGTTCTACGAGCAGTACTTC. It translates to CASKEGFYEQYF.

This rearrangement joins TRBV20-1 to TRBJ2-7, with TRBD2 identical over 9 bases. The CDR3 loop spans 16 amino acids. Losses at the gene ends were 0 bases for V and 2 bases for J; bases not matched to a gene: 8. Germline-derived CDR1 and CDR2 are DFQATT and SNEGSKA (reference sequence). The CDR3 spells CSARDMASGTPYEQYF. The CDR3 DNA follows: TGCAGTGCTAGAGATATGGCTAGCGGGACCCCCTACGAGCAGTACTTC.

The chain has TRBV20-1 and TRBJ2-2; TRBD1 is a possible D gene (6 bases). V lost 6 bases and J 6 bases, leaving 14 bases between the germline ends. Per germline, CDR1 DFQATT and CDR2 SNEGSKA (reference sequence). The CDR3 is made up of 13 amino acids. In nucleotides, the CDR3 is TGCAGTGCAAGACAGGCCGGGGCCGGGGAGCTGTTTTTT. It encodes CSARQAGAGELFF.

The table lists this clonotype with a few counts. The chain employs TRBV10-2 and TRBJ2-7, with D perhaps TRBD1 (7 bases). Per the germline V gene, CDR1 is WSHSY and CDR2 is SAAADI. V dropped 7 bases and J dropped 4 bases, with 14 bases sitting between them. The CDR3 has 13 amino acids. CDR3 sequence reads: CASTRGTAYEQYF. The CDR3 coding sequence is TGCGCCAGCACCCGGGGGACAGCTTACGAGCAGTACTTC.

This chain's CDR3 is CSVGSADNEQFF. In DNA, the CDR3 is TGCAGCGTTGGGTCCGCAGACAATGAGCAGTTCTTC. This rearrangement joins TRBV29-1 to TRBJ2-1; D is ambiguous. V lost 4 bases and J lost 5, with 9 bases in between. The germline gives CDR1 SQVTM, CDR2 ANQGSEA. CDR3 length equals 12 residues.

This clonotype was detected once. The chain has TRBV7-9 and TRBJ2-3; D gene ambiguous. Germline CDR1 is SEHNR and CDR2 is FQNEAQ (reference sequence). CDR3 length: 15 residues. V lost 0 bases and J lost 2, with 9 bases in between. This CDR3 is CASSLAPQPTDTQYF. The DNA for the CDR3 is TGTGCCAGCAGCTTAGCGCCCCAGCCCACAGATACGCAGTATTTT.

This clonotype was seen just once. J is TRBJ2-7 and V is TRBV18; the D is unclear. V shed 2 bases and J shed 6 bases, with 5 bases lying between them. CDR3 length: 11 residues. Germline V gene data show CDR1 as KGHSH and CDR2 as LQKENI. CDR3 coding DNA: TGTGCCAGCTCACCAGCGGCCGAGCAGTACTTC. Encoded protein: CASSPAAEQYF.

This rearrangement joins TRBV6-5 to TRBJ2-5; D may match TRBD1 or TRBD2 (5 bases each). V was trimmed by 8 bases and J by 1 base, leaving 14 bases between them. The CDR3 length is 14 residues. Germline CDR1 is MNHEY and CDR2 is SVGAGI. This CDR3 is CASGFRGTQETQYF. DNA of the CDR3: TGTGCCAGCGGATTCCGAGGGACCCAAGAGACCCAGTACTTC.

The chain is built from TRBV27 and TRBJ1-2, with TRBD1 matching over 7 bases. J gave up 1 base and V 6 bases, and 5 bases lay outside the gene matches. Germline-derived CDR1 and CDR2 are MNHEY and SMNVEV (reference sequence). The CDR3 is 14 amino acids. CDR3 protein: CASRPDRFNYGYTF. The DNA of the CDR3 is TGTGCCAGCAGACCGGACAGGTTTAACTATGGCTACACCTTC.

The chain combines TRBV2 with TRBJ2-5; 9 bases are shared with TRBD2. The CDR3 is 17 amino acids. Unmatched junction bases numbered 10, after V lost 4 bases and J lost 1 base. In germline, CDR1 is SNHLY, CDR2 FYNNEI. The CDR3 nucleotides read TGTGCCAGCAGTGGCCTCGGCCTAGCGGGACCCCAAGAGACCCAGTACTTC. Protein sequence: CASSGLGLAGPQETQYF.

The chain couples TRBV2 to TRBJ2-3, with D hard to call. CDR1 and CDR2 (germline): SNHLY, FYNNEI. V lost 6 bases, J lost 7 bases, and 23 bases lay in between. The CDR3 totals 16 residues. The CDR3 DNA reads as TGTGCCAGCAGCCCTGAGGCGCAAGGCGCGACGCATACGCAGTATTTT. Translation gives CASSPEAQGATHTQYF.

The chain is built from TRBV4-1 and TRBJ2-1, with D hard to call. The CDR3 covers 12 residues. Deletions cut 0 bases from V and 7 bases from J, with 4 bases between. CDR1 is MGHRA, CDR2 YSYEKL, per germline. The CDR3 spells CASSQEPNEQFF. DNA of the CDR3: TGCGCCAGCAGCCAAGAGCCAAATGAGCAGTTCTTC.

This rearrangement joins TRBV7-9 to TRBJ1-1; the D gene is possibly TRBD1 (5 bases). The CDR3 is 14 amino acids. Between the trimmed V and J ends, which lost 3 bases and 3 bases, there was a span of 11 bases. Germline loops: CDR1 SEHNR, CDR2 FQNEAQ (reference sequence). CDR3 in DNA: TGTGCCAGCAGCTTTGTGGGGGGGGACACTGAAGCTTTCTTT. It encodes CASSFVGGDTEAFF.

This clonotype was picked up a small number of times. The chain uses TRBV7-9 and TRBJ2-7, with TRBD2 matching over 10 bases. The CDR3 is made up of 13 amino acids. The germline CDR1 and CDR2 sequences are SEHNR and FQNEAQ (reference sequence). Trimming cost V 4 bases and J 5 bases; bases outside gene matches: 2. The CDR3 DNA sequence: TGTGCCAGCAGCTCTAGCGGGAGCCACGAGCAGTACTTC. Protein: CASSSSGSHEQYF.

This clonotype was counted between two and nine times. This chain links TRBV20-1 with TRBJ1-2; 7 nucleotides line up with TRBD1. Unmatched junction bases numbered 7, after V lost 1 base and J lost 8 bases. The CDR3 loop spans 13 amino acids. CDR1 is DFQATT and CDR2 is SNEGSKA in the germline V gene (reference sequence). The CDR3 is CSARGQGEGGYTF. The CDR3 DNA reads as TGCAGTGCTAGAGGCCAGGGGGAAGGAGGCTACACCTTC.

The chain uses TRBV20-1 and TRBJ2-1, with unresolved D. V was shortened by 1 base and J by 10 bases, with 8 bases between the two germline ends. The CDR3 is 11 amino acids. CDR1 is DFQATT and CDR2 is SNEGSKA in the germline V gene (reference sequence). CDR3 sequence reads: CSARARHEQFF. CDR3 nucleotide sequence: TGCAGTGCTAGAGCCCGTCACGAGCAGTTCTTC.

Concerning this clonotype: This sequence may be a read error, since a much larger clone differs from it by one base. V and J are TRBV6-5 and TRBJ1-5, with D maybe TRBD1 (5 bases). CDR1 and CDR2 (germline): MNHEY, SVGAGI. CDR3 length: 14 residues. The CDR3 DNA reads TGTACCAGCAGACCCGGGACCGGGTGGCAGCCCCAGCATTTT. Encoded protein: CTSRPGTGWQPQHF.

This clonotype was counted once. This rearrangement joins TRBV24-1 to TRBJ2-1, with unresolved D. The CDR3 totals 10 residues. V lost 12 bases, J lost 9 bases, and 11 bases lay in between. Germline CDR1 is KGHDR and CDR2 is SFDVKD. The CDR3 spells CAHLSREQFF. CDR3 nucleotides: TGTGCCCACCTTTCTCGTGAGCAGTTCTTC.

The chain uses TRBV11-2 and TRBJ1-1; 7 bases line up with TRBD1. With V trimmed by 5 bases and J by 4 bases, 7 bases remained unmatched. The CDR3 spans 14 residues. The V gene's germline CDR1 is SGHAT and CDR2 FQNNGV. CDR3 amino acids: CASSLEGAITEAFF. The CDR3 DNA follows: TGTGCCAGCAGCCTGGAGGGGGCTATCACTGAAGCTTTCTTT.

This clonotype was found many times. This chain links TRBV5-1 with TRBJ2-3; the D gene is possibly TRBD2 (6 bases). Trimming stripped 0 bases from V and 4 bases from J, with 9 bases between. Germline V lookup: CDR1 SGHRS, CDR2 YFSETQ. This CDR3 region has 14 residues. Written as DNA, the CDR3 is TGCGCCAGCAGCTTGGCCTTAGCGGCAGATACGCAGTATTTT. Amino acids: CASSLALAADTQYF.

The rearrangement joins TRBV28 to TRBJ2-3, with 10 bases matching TRBD2. With V trimmed by 6 bases and J by 2 bases, 17 bases remained unmatched. Looked up from germline, CDR1 is MDHEN and CDR2 is SYDVKM. CDR3 length: 19 residues. The CDR3 region is CASRNISGRMHFLTDTQYF. CDR3 sequence (DNA): TGTGCCAGCAGGAACATTAGCGGGAGGATGCATTTCCTCACAGATACGCAGTATTTT.

The sample holds a few counts of this clonotype. The chain joins TRBV12-5 to TRBJ2-1; D call uncertain. The CDR3 sequence is 12 residues long. V lost 1 base, J lost 4 bases, and 2 bases lay in between. Germline V gene data show CDR1 as LGHNT and CDR2 as FRNRAP. The CDR3 is CASGLGYNEQFF. CDR3 coding DNA: TGTGCTAGTGGTTTGGGGTACAATGAGCAGTTCTTC. Filled out from reference TRBV12-5 and TRBJ2-1, the complete variable domain reads DARVTQTPRHKVTEMGQEVTMRCQPILGHNTVFWYRQTMMQGLELLAYFRNRAPLDDSGMPKDRFSAEMPDATLATLKIQPSEPRDSAVYFCASGLGYNEQFFGPGTRLTVL.

The rearrangement links TRBV12-3 or TRBV12-4 to TRBJ1-3; D gene unclear. V lost 5 bases to trimming and J lost 2 bases, with 10 bases between them. The CDR3 is 14 amino acids. The CDR3 reads CASSQGYPGNTIYF. CDR3 bases: TGTGCCAGCAGTCAAGGGTACCCTGGAAACACCATATATTTT.

V usage is TRBV30 and J usage is TRBJ2-5, with TRBD1 as a possible D gene (6 bases). Per the germline V gene, CDR1 is GTSNPN and CDR2 is SVGIG (reference sequence). The CDR3 is 12 amino acids. V was trimmed by 8 bases and J by 2 bases, leaving 12 bases between them. The CDR3 here is CAGSDSQETQYF. The CDR3 DNA is TGTGCCGGTTCGGACAGTCAAGAGACCCAGTACTTC.

This chain links TRBV12-3 or TRBV12-4 with TRBJ2-1; D unclear. Trimming shortened V by 3 bases and J by 8 bases, and 14 bases separated the two germline ends. CDR3 size: 14 residues. CDR3 coding DNA: TGTGCCAGCAGTTTGATTGCCCAGGCCGATGAGCAGTTCTTC. It codes for CASSLIAQADEQFF.